Each of the 14 T cell receptor beta chains below was sequenced from the same sample in a study of human T cells and chemical hapten exposure. MiXCR was run by TCRdb on the 5' RACE reads, yielding one entry per CDR3 protein. The sample yields some 78,000 distinct CDR3 sequences, more than 7.5% seen once. From whole blood left unfractionated, total RNA was extracted. The receptors derive from a male donor in good health.

The V and J genes are TRBV6-5 and TRBJ2-2; 9 positions agree with TRBD1. V lost 6 bases and J lost 1; bases outside the gene matches: 6. Per the germline V gene, CDR1 is MNHEY and CDR2 is SVGAGI. CDR3 length: 16 amino acids. CDR3 DNA sequence: TGTGCCAGCAGAAACCCGGGACAGGGGAACACCGGGGAGCTGTTTTTT. Encoded protein: CASRNPGQGNTGELFF.

The chain has TRBV5-1 and TRBJ2-5, with D tentatively TRBD1 or TRBD2 (5 bases each). This CDR3 has 13 amino acids. Trimming cost V 5 bases and J 4 bases, with 12 bases left between them. Germline V gene lookup returns CDR1 SGHRS and CDR2 YFSETQ. CDR3 loop: CASRSSGGETQYF. In DNA form, the CDR3 reads TGCGCCAGCAGGAGCTCTGGGGGAGAGACCCAGTACTTC.

The table lists this clonotype with many counts. The chain uses TRBV29-1 and TRBJ2-1; TRBD1 matches 8 bases. Germline loops: CDR1 SQVTM, CDR2 ANQGSEA. J gave up 8 bases and V 8 bases, and 8 bases lay outside the gene matches. The CDR3 totals 12 residues. The CDR3 is CSWGTGGDEQFF. Written as DNA, the CDR3 is TGCAGCTGGGGGACAGGTGGCGATGAGCAGTTCTTC.

The genes are TRBV20-1 and TRBJ2-1; 15 bases line up with TRBD2. With 5 bases clipped from V and 1 base from J, the junction kept 9 bases outside the gene matches. Germline loops: CDR1 DFQATT, CDR2 SNEGSKA (reference sequence). This CDR3 is 18 amino acids long. CDR3 coding DNA: TGCAGTGCTCCAGGACTAGCGGGGGGGGGGAAGTCCTACAATGAGCAGTTCTTC. Its translation: CSAPGLAGGGKSYNEQFF.

This clonotype was recorded many times. The chain is built from TRBV7-8 and TRBJ2-7; D gene unclear. The germline gives CDR1 SGHVS, CDR2 FQNEAQ. The V end was cut by 5 bases, the J end by 2 bases, with 16 bases between. The CDR3 consists of 15 residues. The DNA for the CDR3 is TGTGCCAGCAGCACTATGGGCCTCACGCCCTACGAGCAGTACTTC. It codes for CASSTMGLTPYEQYF.

This chain uses TRBV10-1 with TRBJ2-3; D unresolved. The germline V and J ends were trimmed by 0 bases and 4 bases, with 11 bases remaining between them. The germline CDR1 and CDR2 sequences are WNHNN and SYGVQD (reference sequence). The CDR3 runs to 15 residues. The CDR3 reads CASSESVLAADTQYF. For the CDR3, the DNA is TGCGCCAGCAGTGAGTCAGTGTTAGCTGCAGATACGCAGTATTTT.

This clonotype has only a few counts. The chain employs TRBV20-1 and TRBJ1-1, with D perhaps TRBD1 (5 bases). The CDR3 is made up of 12 amino acids. V lost 1 base to trimming and J lost 6 bases, with 9 bases between them. The V gene's germline CDR1 is DFQATT and CDR2 SNEGSKA (reference sequence). CDR3 nucleotides: TGCAGTGCTAGAGGACAGCTAGCTGAAGCTTTCTTT. This gives the protein CSARGQLAEAFF.

This clonotype was observed at least ten times. CDR3 protein: CASSQDGSLYGYTF. CDR3 DNA sequence: TGTGCCAGCAGCCAAGACGGCAGCCTCTATGGCTACACCTTC. The chain has TRBV3-1 and TRBJ1-2, with D unclear. The CDR3 contains 14 residues. The V gene's germline CDR1 is LGHDT and CDR2 YNNKEL (reference sequence). V shed 0 bases and J shed 4 bases, with 9 bases lying between them.

As regards this clonotype: A much larger clone lies a single base off, so this may be a read error. V usage is TRBV29-1 and J usage is TRBJ2-3; 8 nucleotides agree with TRBD2. The CDR3 sequence is 14 residues long. CDR1 SQVTM and CDR2 ANQGSEA come from the germline V gene. The CDR3 nucleotides read TGCAGCGTCGAAGGCGGGAGGTGCGCAGATACGCAGTATTTT. It specifies CSVEGGRCADTQYF.

Many counts were recorded for this clonotype. Written as DNA, the CDR3 is TGCAGCGTGGGGACAGCCATCTTTAACTATGGCTACACCTTC. This encodes CSVGTAIFNYGYTF. V and J are TRBV29-1 and TRBJ1-2, with 7 bases fitting TRBD1. The CDR3 length is 14 residues. Trimming cost V 6 bases and J 1 base; bases outside gene matches: 8. The V gene's germline CDR1 is SQVTM and CDR2 ANQGSEA. The entire variable domain, with the rest obtained from reference TRBV29-1 and TRBJ1-2, is as follows: SAVISQKPSRDICQRGTSLTIQCQVDSQVTMMFWYRQQPGQSLTLIATANQGSEATYESGFVIDKFPISRPNLTFSTLTVSNMSPEDSSIYLCSVGTAIFNYGYTFGSGTRLTVV.

In its sample, this clonotype was seen a few times. The rearrangement joins TRBV7-7 to TRBJ2-3; 9 bases line up with TRBD2. The CDR3 totals 14 residues. Looked up from germline, CDR1 is SSHAT and CDR2 is FNYEAQ (reference sequence). J was trimmed by 6 bases and V by 3 bases; bases with no gene match: 4. In nucleotides, the CDR3 is TGTGCCAGCAGCTTTAGCGGGGGTTCGGATACGCAGTATTTT. It codes for CASSFSGGSDTQYF.

This chain uses TRBV7-2 with TRBJ1-3; TRBD1 is a possible D gene (5 bases). Germline CDR1 is SGHTA and CDR2 is FQGNSA. With 1 base removed from V and 0 bases from J, the gap between germline ends came to 13 bases. This CDR3 region has 17 residues. The CDR3 reads CASSLGPGGRSGNTIYF. DNA of the CDR3: TGTGCCAGCAGCTTAGGCCCCGGGGGTCGCTCTGGAAACACCATATATTTT.

This clonotype was recorded many times. The V call is TRBV19, the J call TRBJ2-7; 8 bases align to TRBD1. The CDR3 totals 12 residues. V was pared by 9 bases and J by 2 bases, with 3 bases of the junction left unmatched. Germline V gene data show CDR1 as LNHDA and CDR2 as SQIVND (reference sequence). CDR3 DNA sequence: TGTGCCAGCGGACAGGGCACCTACGAGCAGTACTTC. Translated: CASGQGTYEQYF.

This chain links TRBV5-1 with TRBJ2-1, with a tentative D call TRBD2 (5 bases). Germline loops: CDR1 SGHRS, CDR2 YFSETQ. The V gene lost 1 base and the J gene lost 9 bases, with 14 bases spanning the gap. The CDR3 contains 14 residues. CDR3 sequence: CASSLSRSRGEQFF. CDR3 bases: TGCGCCAGCAGCTTGTCCCGGAGTCGGGGTGAGCAGTTCTTC.